This T cell receptor beta chain was sequenced during a study of blood T cells in healthy people across ages. A second PCR, run for roughly 7 to 12 cycles, used a sample-barcoded 5' primer plus a J-beta primer mix. Each CDR3 protein is one row after TCRdb ran MiXCR on the 5' RACE reads. This sample yields more than 1,400,000 distinct CDR3 sequences, of which around 39% are seen a single time; approximately 7.9% belongs to the top ten. Remarks on this clonotype: Its antigen remains unknown.

Study-level results: Unsorted PBMC input precluded a conclusive naive versus antigen-experienced comparison.

Sequences were obtained from blood. The TCR comes from a woman between 18 and 29 years old in good health.

The CDR3 sequence: CASSETKVLNTEAFF. For the CDR3, the DNA is TGTGCCAGCAGTGAAACAAAAGTCTTGAACACTGAAGCTTTCTTT. This sequence joins TRBV25-1 and TRBJ1-1; D not resolved. The germline V gene encodes CDR1 MGHDK and CDR2 SYGVNS. This CDR3 has 15 residues. Trimming stripped 2 bases from V and 0 bases from J, with 10 bases between.